This T cell receptor (beta chain) is from a study of early T cells in non-severe SARS-CoV-2 infection. Turning to the study itself: The study sequenced bulk RNA from unsorted whole blood, with chains unpaired.

General study findings and limits: Matches to VDJdb favored anti-spike CD8 responses and missed private and CD4 specificities.

Individual cDNA molecules carried attached unique molecular identifiers. TCRdb re-derived calls from the 5' RACE reads in MiXCR, one entry per CDR3 protein. The repertoire consists of about 27,000 distinct CDR3 sequences, with roughly 4% occurring once and the leading ten covering under 4.5%. This clonotype appeared a few times. Its specificity is not known. Germline assignment: CDR1 SEHNR and CDR2 FQNEAQ (reference sequence). V was pared by 1 base and J by 7 bases, with 17 bases between. The CDR3 sequence is 16 residues long. Sequencing was done on a sample of whole blood. This receptor was identified in an adult who was a healthcare worker with PCR-confirmed SARS-CoV-2 infection or an uninfected control (not recorded which). This chain connects TRBV7-9 to TRBJ2-1; weak D call: TRBD1 (7 bases). CDR3 amino acids: CASSLVGGGAENEQFF. CDR3 bases: TGTGCCAGCAGCTTAGTAGGAGGGGGCGCGGAAAATGAGCAGTTCTTC.